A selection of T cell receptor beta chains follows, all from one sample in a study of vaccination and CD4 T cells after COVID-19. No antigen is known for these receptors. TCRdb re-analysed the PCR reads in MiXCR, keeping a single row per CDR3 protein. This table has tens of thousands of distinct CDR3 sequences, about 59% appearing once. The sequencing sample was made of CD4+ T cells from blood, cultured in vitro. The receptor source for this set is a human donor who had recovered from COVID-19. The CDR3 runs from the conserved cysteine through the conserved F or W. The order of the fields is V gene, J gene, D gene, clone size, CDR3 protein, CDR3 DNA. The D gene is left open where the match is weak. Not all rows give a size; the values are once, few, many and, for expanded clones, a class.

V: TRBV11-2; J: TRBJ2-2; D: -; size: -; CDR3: CASSFGGAPPGELFF; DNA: TGTGCCAGCAGCTTCGGGGGAGCCCCGCCCGGGGAGCTGTTTTTT
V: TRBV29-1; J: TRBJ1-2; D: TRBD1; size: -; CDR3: CSVGTGNYGYTF; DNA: TGCAGCGTTGGGACAGGGAACTATGGCTACACCTTC
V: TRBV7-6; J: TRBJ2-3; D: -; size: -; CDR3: CASSLGRWGTTSTDTQYF; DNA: TGTGCCAGCAGCTTAGGTCGGTGGGGGACAACTAGCACAGATACGCAGTATTTT
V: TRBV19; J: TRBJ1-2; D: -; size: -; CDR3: CASSLAYGYTF; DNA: TGTGCCAGTAGTCTCGCCTATGGCTACACCTTC
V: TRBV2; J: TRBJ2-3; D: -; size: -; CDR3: CASSPSGEKTDTQYF; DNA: TGTGCCAGCAGTCCCTCAGGGGAGAAAACAGATACGCAGTATTTT
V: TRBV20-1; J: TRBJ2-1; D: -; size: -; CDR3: CSARDGTRLDEQFF; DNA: TGCAGTGCTAGAGACGGAACTAGACTCGATGAGCAGTTCTTC
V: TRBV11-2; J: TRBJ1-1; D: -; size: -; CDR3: CASSFTDTEAFF; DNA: TGTGCCAGCAGCTTCACAGACACTGAAGCTTTCTTT
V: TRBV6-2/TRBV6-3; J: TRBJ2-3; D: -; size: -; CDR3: CASSYAPSTDTQYF; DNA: TGTGCCAGCAGTTACGCGCCTAGCACAGATACGCAGTATTTT
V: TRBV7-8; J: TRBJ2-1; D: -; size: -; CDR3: CASSLENRVKAYNEQFF; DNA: TGTGCCAGCAGCTTAGAAAACCGGGTGAAGGCCTACAATGAGCAGTTCTTC
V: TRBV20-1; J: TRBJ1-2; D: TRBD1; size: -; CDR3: CSARVALQGAYYGYTF; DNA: TGCAGTGCTAGAGTAGCCCTACAGGGGGCTTACTACGGCTACACCTTC
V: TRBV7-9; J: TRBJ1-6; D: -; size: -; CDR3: CASSPLTGGDSPLHF; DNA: TGTGCCAGCAGCCCCCTGACCGGGGGAGATTCACCCCTCCACTTT
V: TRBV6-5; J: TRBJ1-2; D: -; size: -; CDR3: CASSYSPGSFYGYTF; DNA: TGTGCCAGCAGTTACTCCCCGGGGTCCTTTTATGGCTACACCTTC
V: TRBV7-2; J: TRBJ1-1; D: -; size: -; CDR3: CASSFKRGGLTEAFF; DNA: TGTGCCAGCAGCTTTAAACGAGGGGGTCTCACTGAAGCTTTCTTT
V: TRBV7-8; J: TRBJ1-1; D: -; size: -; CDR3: CASSLVSLGAINTEAFF; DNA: TGTGCCAGCAGCTTAGTTAGTCTGGGGGCTATCAACACTGAAGCTTTCTTT
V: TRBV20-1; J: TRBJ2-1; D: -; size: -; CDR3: CSAPSLRLVSYNEQFF; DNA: TGCAGTGCTCCTTCCCTTCGACTAGTTTCCTACAATGAGCAGTTCTTC
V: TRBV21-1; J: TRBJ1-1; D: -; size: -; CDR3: CASTNGGVSTEAFF; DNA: TGTGCCAGCACTAATGGGGGGGTTTCCACTGAAGCTTTCTTT
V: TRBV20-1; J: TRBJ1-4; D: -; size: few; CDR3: CSARDPRSATNEKLFF; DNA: TGCAGTGCTAGAGATCCCCGGAGCGCAACTAATGAAAAACTGTTTTTT
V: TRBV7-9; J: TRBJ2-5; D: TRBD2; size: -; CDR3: CASSFGTSGSGETQYF; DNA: TGTGCCAGCAGCTTTGGGACTAGCGGGAGCGGAGAGACCCAGTACTTC
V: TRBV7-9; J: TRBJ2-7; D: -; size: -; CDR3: CASSLGQQPAYEQYF; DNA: TGTGCCAGCAGCTTAGGACAGCAACCAGCCTACGAGCAGTACTTC
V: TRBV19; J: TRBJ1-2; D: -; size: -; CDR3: CASRTRGTHGYTF; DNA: TGTGCCAGTAGGACCCGGGGAACCCATGGCTACACCTTC
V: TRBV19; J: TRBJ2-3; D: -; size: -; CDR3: CASNRGGDTQYF; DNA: TGTGCCAGTAACAGGGGGGGGGATACGCAGTATTTT
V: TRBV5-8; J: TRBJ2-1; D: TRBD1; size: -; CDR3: CASSSRQGAANEQFF; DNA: TGTGCCAGCAGCTCCCGACAGGGGGCGGCCAATGAGCAGTTCTTC
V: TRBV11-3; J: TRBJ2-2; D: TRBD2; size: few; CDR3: CASSLGVAGGPVTGELFF; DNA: TGTGCCAGCAGCTTAGGAGTAGCGGGAGGGCCGGTCACCGGGGAGCTGTTTTTT
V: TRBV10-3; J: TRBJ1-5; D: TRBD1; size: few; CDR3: CAIGGTGGNQPQHF; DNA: TGTGCCATCGGGGGTACAGGGGGAAATCAGCCCCAGCATTTT
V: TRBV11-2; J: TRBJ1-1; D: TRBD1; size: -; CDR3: CASSSHRGGNTEAFF; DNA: TGTGCCAGCAGCTCGCACAGGGGGGGTAACACTGAAGCTTTCTTT
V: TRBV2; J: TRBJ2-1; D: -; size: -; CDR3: CASSSGTKIF; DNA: TGTGCCAGCAGCTCCGGGACAAAGATCTTC
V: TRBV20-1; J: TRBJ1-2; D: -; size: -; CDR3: CSARDRRGNGYTF; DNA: TGCAGTGCTAGAGACAGGAGGGGGAATGGCTACACCTTC
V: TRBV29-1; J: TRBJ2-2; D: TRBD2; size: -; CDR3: CSVSRTSGRAGSPGELFF; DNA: TGCAGCGTTTCGAGGACTAGCGGGAGGGCCGGGTCGCCCGGGGAGCTGTTTTTT
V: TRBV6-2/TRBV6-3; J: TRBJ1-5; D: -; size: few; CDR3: CASRLSQYQPQHF; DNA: TGTGCCAGCAGGTTAAGTCAGTATCAGCCCCAGCATTTT
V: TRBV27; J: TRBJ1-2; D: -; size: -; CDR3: CATGDYYYGYTF; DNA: TGTGCCACGGGGGACTACTACTATGGCTACACCTTC
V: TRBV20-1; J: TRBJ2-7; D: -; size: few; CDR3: CSATFQGREQYF; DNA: TGCAGTGCTACCTTCCAGGGTAGGGAGCAGTACTTC
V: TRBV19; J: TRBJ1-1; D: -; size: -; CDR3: CASSIGVTEAFF; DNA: TGTGCCAGTAGTATAGGGGTTACTGAAGCTTTCTTT
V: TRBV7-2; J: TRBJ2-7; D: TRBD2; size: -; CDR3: CASSLGGGRGSYEQYF; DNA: TGTGCCAGCAGCTTAGGGGGCGGGAGGGGGTCCTACGAGCAGTACTTC
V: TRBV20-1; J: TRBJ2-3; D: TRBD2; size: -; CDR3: CSAELAGGPTDTQYF; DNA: TGCAGTGCGGAACTAGCGGGAGGACCGACAGATACGCAGTATTTT
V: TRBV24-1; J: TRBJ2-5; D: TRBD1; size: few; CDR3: CATLPPATGVKTQYF; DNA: TGTGCCACCTTACCCCCCGCGACAGGGGTGAAGACCCAGTACTTC
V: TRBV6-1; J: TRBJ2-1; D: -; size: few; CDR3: CASYRSRDNEQFF; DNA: TGTGCCAGCTATCGGTCGAGAGACAATGAGCAGTTCTTC
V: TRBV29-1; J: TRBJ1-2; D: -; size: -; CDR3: CSCEVREGDYTF; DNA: TGCAGCTGCGAGGTCAGGGAAGGGGACTACACCTTC
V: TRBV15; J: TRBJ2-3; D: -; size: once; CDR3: CATSGDSRRLDTQYF; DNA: TGTGCCACCAGCGGAGACTCCCGGCGGCTAGATACGCAGTATTTT
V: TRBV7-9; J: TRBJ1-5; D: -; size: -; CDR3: CASSLADQPQHF; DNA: TGTGCCAGCAGCTTAGCCGATCAGCCCCAGCATTTT
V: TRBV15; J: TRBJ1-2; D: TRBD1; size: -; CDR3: CATRTGNDGYTF; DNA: TGTGCCACGCGGACAGGGAATGATGGCTACACCTTC
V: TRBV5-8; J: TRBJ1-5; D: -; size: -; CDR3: CASRRGLSQPQHF; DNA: TGTGCCAGCAGGAGAGGGCTCTCCCAGCCCCAGCATTTT
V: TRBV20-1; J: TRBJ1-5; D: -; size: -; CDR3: CSARDSALTFNSNQPQHF; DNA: TGCAGTGCTAGAGATTCGGCCCTCACCTTTAATAGCAATCAGCCCCAGCATTTT
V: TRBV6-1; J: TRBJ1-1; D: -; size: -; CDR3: CASSLQGNTEAFF; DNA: TGTGCCAGCAGCTTACAGGGGAACACTGAAGCTTTCTTT
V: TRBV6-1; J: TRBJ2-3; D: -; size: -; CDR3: CASLVRGSGDTQYF; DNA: TGTGCCAGCTTAGTTCGGGGTTCCGGAGATACGCAGTATTTT
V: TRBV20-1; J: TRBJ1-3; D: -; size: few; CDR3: CSAREASGNTIYF; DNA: TGCAGTGCTAGAGAGGCCTCTGGAAACACCATATATTTT